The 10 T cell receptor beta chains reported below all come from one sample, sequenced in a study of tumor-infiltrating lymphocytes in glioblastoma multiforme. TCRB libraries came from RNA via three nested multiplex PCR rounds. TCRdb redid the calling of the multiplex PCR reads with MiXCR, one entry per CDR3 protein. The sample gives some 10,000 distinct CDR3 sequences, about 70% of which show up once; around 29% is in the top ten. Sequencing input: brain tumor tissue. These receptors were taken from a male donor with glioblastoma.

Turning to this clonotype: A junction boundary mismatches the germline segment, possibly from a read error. CDR3 sequence (DNA): TGCACCAGCAGCGGGGAACAGTGGAACACCGGGGAGCTGTTTTTT. This translates into CTSSGEQWNTGELFF. V usage is TRBV5-1 and J usage is TRBJ2-2; TRBD2 aligns across 7 bases. The CDR3 covers 15 residues. Germline CDR1 reads SGHRS; CDR2 reads YFSETQ.

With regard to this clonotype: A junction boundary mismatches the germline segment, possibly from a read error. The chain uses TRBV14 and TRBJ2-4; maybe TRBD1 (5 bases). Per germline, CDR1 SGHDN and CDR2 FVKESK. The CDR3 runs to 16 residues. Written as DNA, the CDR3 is TGTGTCAGCAGCCAAGTCGGACACCTGGCCAAAAACATTCAGTACTTT. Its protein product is CVSSQVGHLAKNIQYF.

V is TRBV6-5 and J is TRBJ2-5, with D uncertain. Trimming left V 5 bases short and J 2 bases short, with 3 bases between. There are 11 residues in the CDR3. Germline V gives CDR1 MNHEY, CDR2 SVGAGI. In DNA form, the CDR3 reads TGTGCCAGCAGTAGGCAAGAGACCCAGTACTTC. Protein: CASSRQETQYF.

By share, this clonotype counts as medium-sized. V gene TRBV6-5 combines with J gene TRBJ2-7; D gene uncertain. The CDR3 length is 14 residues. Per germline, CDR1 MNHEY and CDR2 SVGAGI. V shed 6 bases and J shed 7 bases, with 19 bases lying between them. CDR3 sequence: CASSLRNRPLEQYF. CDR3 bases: TGTGCCAGCAGCCTAAGAAACAGACCCCTGGAGCAGTACTTC.

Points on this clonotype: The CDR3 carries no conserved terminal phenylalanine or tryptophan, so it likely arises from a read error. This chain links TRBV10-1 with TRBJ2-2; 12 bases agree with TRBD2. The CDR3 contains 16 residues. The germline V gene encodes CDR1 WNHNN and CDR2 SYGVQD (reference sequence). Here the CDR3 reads CASNEMASGRAGGLFL. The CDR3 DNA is TGCGCCAGCAATGAGATGGCTAGCGGGAGGGCCGGGGGGCTGTTTTTG.

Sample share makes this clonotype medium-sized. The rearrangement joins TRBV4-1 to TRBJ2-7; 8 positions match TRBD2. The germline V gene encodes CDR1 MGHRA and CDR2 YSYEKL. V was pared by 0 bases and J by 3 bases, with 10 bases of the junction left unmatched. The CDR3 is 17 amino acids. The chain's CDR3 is CASSQDFMTGGNYEQYF. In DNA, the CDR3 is TGCGCCAGCAGCCAAGATTTTATGACGGGAGGGAACTACGAGCAGTACTTC.

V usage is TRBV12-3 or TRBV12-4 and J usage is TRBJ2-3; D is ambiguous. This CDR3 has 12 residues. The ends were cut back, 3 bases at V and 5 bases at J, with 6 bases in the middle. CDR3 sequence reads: CASSFPGDTQYF. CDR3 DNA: TGTGCCAGCAGTTTTCCCGGAGATACGCAGTATTTT.

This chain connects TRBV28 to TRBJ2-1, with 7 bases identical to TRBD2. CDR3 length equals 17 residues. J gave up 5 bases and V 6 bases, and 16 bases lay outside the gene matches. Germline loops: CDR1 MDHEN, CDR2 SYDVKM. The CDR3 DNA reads TGTGCCAGCAGCTTAGACCTCGCGGTGGGAGGGAACAATGAGCAGTTCTTC. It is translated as CASSLDLAVGGNNEQFF.

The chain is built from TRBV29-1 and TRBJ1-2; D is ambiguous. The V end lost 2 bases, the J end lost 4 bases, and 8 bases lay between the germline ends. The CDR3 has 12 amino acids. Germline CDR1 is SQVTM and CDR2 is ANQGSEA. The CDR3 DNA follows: TGCAGCGTTGAACAGCTTACCTATGGCTACACCTTC. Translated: CSVEQLTYGYTF.

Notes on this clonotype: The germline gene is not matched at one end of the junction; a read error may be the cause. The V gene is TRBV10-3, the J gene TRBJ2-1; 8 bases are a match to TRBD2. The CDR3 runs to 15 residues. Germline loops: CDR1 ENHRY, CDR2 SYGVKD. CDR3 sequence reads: CAISVDGRVDNDQFF. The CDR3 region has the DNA TGTGCCATCAGTGTGGACGGGAGGGTCGACAATGATCAGTTCTTC.